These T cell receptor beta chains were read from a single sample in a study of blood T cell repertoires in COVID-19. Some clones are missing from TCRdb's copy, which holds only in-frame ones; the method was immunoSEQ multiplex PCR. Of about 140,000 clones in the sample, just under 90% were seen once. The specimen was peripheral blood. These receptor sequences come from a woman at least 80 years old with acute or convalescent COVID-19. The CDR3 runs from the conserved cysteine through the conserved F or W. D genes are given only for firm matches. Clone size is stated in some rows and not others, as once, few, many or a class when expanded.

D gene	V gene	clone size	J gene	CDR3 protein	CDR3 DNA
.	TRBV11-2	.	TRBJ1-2	CASSPSGPYGYTF	TGTGCCAGCAGTCCATCTGGGCCCTATGGCTACACCTTC
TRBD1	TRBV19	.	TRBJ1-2	CASSSPSGQGRDYGYTF	TGTGCCAGTAGTTCTCCCTCGGGACAGGGACGAGACTATGGCTACACCTTC
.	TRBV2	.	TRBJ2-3	CASTTRGGSLGTDTQYF	TGTGCCAGCACCACGCGAGGCGGGTCCCTGGGCACAGATACGCAGTATTTT
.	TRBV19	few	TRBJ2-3	CASSLDRGYDTQYF	TGTGCCAGTAGTCTTGATAGGGGATATGATACGCAGTATTTT
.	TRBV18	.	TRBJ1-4	CASSPPEQSNEKLFF	TGTGCCAGCTCACCACCGGAACAGAGTAATGAAAAACTGTTTTTT
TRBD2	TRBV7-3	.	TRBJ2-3	CASSLGTSGDTQYF	TGTGCCAGCAGCTTAGGGACTAGCGGAGATACGCAGTATTTT
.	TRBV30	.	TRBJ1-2	CAWAQWAGTAHRRYGYTF	TGTGCCTGGGCCCAATGGGCGGGGACCGCCCATCGGCGCTATGGCTACACCTTC
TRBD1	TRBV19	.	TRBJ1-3	CASSVSGQGRPGNTIYF	TGTGCCAGTAGTGTCTCGGGACAGGGGAGACCTGGAAACACCATATATTTT
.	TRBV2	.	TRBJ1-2	CASSEGAGVGYTF	TGTGCCAGCAGTGAAGGAGCAGGGGTCGGCTACACCTTC
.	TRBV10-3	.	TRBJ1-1	CAISKSGLYNTEAFF	TGTGCCATCAGTAAATCGGGACTGTATAACACTGAAGCTTTCTTT
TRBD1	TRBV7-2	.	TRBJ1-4	CASSPGQRNEKLFF	TGTGCCAGCAGCCCGGGACAGAGGAATGAAAAACTGTTTTTT
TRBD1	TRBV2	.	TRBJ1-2	CASSTDRTYGYTF	TGTGCCAGCAGTACGGACAGGACCTATGGCTACACCTTC
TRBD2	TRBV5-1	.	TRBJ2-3	CASRTSGASTDTQYF	TGCGCCAGCAGGACTAGCGGGGCTAGCACAGATACGCAGTATTTT
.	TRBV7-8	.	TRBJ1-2	CASSLDTLYGYTF	TGTGCCAGCAGCTTGGACACCCTCTATGGCTACACCTTC
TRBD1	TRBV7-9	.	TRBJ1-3	CASSRPQVDRAGNTIYF	TGTGCCAGCAGTCGTCCCCAAGTAGACAGGGCTGGAAACACCATATATTTT
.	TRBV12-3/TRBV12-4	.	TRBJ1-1	CASSLRRDTEAFF	TGTGCCAGCAGTTTACGCCGGGACACTGAAGCTTTCTTT
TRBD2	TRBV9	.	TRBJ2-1	CASSETSANNEQFF	TGTGCCAGCAGCGAGACTAGCGCAAACAATGAGCAGTTCTTC
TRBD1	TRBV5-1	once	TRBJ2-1	CASSLVTGNINEQFF	TGCGCCAGCAGCTTGGTGACAGGGAATATTAATGAGCAGTTCTTC
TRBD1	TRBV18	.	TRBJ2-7	CASSPVAGGLGEQYF	TGTGCCAGCTCACCAGTGGCAGGGGGCTTAGGCGAGCAGTACTTC
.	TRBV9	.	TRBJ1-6	CASSVRQDNSPLHF	TGTGCCAGCAGCGTGAGACAGGATAATTCACCCCTCCACTTT
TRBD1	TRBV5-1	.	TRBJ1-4	CASSPGTGVEKLFF	TGCGCCAGCAGCCCCGGGACAGGGGTGGAAAAACTGTTTTTT
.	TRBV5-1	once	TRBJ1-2	CASSLAGRVYGYTF	TGCGCCAGCAGCTTGGCGGGCAGGGTCTATGGCTACACCTTC
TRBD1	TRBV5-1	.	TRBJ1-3	CASSSQTGPIGNTIYF	TGCGCCAGCAGCTCCCAGACAGGGCCTATAGGAAACACCATATATTTT
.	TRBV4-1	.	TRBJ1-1	CASSQDPQSPAFF	TGCGCCAGCAGCCAAGACCCCCAGTCTCCGGCTTTCTTT
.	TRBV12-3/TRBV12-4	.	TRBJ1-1	CASSTSMNTEAFF	TGTGCCAGCAGTACAAGTATGAACACTGAAGCTTTCTTT
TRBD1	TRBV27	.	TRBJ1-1	CASSLRGFGQGVVTEAFF	TGTGCCAGCAGTTTACGGGGATTCGGACAGGGGGTCGTAACTGAAGCTTTCTTT
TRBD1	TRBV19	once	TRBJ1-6	CASSQQGINSPLHF	TGTGCCAGTAGCCAACAGGGGATTAATTCACCCCTCCACTTT
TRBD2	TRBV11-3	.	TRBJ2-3	CASSLGLAGVTDTQYF	TGTGCCAGCAGCTTAGGACTAGCGGGCGTCACAGATACGCAGTATTTT
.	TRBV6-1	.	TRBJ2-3	CASSDRGTRSSTQYF	TGTGCCAGCAGTGATCGCGGGACGAGGAGCAGTACGCAGTATTTT
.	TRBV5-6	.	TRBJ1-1	CASSLGGRRAEAFF	TGTGCCAGCAGCTTGGGGGGGCGCAGGGCTGAAGCTTTCTTT
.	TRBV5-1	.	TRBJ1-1	CASREGPMNTEAFF	TGCGCCAGCAGAGAGGGCCCCATGAACACTGAAGCTTTCTTT
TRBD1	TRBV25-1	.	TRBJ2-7	CASSVGQGGYEQYF	TGTGCCAGCAGTGTGGGACAGGGTGGATACGAGCAGTACTTC
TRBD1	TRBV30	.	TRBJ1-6	CAGTGTGILPLHF	TGTGCCGGAACCGGGACAGGGATTTTACCCCTCCACTTT
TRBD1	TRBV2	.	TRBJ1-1	CASRESRGMNTEAFF	TGTGCCAGCAGGGAATCCAGGGGGATGAACACTGAAGCTTTCTTT
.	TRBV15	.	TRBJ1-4	CATSRVRNEKLFF	TGTGCCACCAGCAGAGTCCGGAATGAAAAACTGTTTTTT
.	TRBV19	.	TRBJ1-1	CASSVDRNTEAFF	TGTGCCAGTAGTGTTGACAGGAACACTGAAGCTTTCTTT
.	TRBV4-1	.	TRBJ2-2	CASSQGGEMFTGELFF	TGCGCCAGCAGCCAAGGGGGGGAGATGTTCACCGGGGAGCTGTTTTTT
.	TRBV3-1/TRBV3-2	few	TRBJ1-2	CASSQVGGGYTF	TGTGCCAGCAGCCAAGTTGGAGGAGGCTACACCTTC
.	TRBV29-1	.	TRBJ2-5	CSVVWGLQETQYF	TGCAGCGTTGTCTGGGGCCTCCAAGAGACCCAGTACTTC
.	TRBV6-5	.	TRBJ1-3	CASQTTGNTIYF	TGTGCCAGTCAGACTACAGGAAACACCATATATTTT
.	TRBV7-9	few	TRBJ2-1	CASSSLKSSYNEQFF	TGTGCCAGCAGCTCGCTTAAGAGCTCCTACAATGAGCAGTTCTTC
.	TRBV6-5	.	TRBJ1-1	CASSYSYRMNTEAFF	TGTGCCAGCAGTTACTCGTACAGGATGAACACTGAAGCTTTCTTT
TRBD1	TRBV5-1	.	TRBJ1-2	CASSLDSGTASLYGYTF	TGCGCCAGCAGCTTGGACTCCGGGACAGCAAGTCTGTATGGCTACACCTTC
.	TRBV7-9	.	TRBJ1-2	CASSPDSTKGSGYTF	TGTGCCAGCAGCCCCGACAGTACTAAGGGGTCTGGCTACACCTTC
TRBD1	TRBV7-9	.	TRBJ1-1	CASRTQGAWNTEAFF	TGTGCCAGCAGGACTCAGGGGGCATGGAACACTGAAGCTTTCTTT
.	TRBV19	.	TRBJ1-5	CASSIARGNQPQHF	TGTGCCAGTAGTATTGCCAGGGGCAATCAGCCCCAGCATTTT
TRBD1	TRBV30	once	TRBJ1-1	CAWSVLGTGHTEAFF	TGTGCCTGGAGTGTACTGGGGACAGGGCACACTGAAGCTTTCTTT
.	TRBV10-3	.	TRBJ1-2	CSSRGLSSYGYTF	TGTTCCTCGCGGGGACTGTCATCCTATGGCTACACCTTC
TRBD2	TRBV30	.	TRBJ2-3	CAWRRGGALNTQYF	TGTGCCTGGAGGCGCGGGGGGGCGTTGAATACGCAGTATTTT
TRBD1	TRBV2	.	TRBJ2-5	CASSVLRGRETQYF	TGTGCCAGCAGTGTACTGAGGGGGCGAGAGACCCAGTACTTC